This TCR beta chain comes out of a study of PD-1 blockade in mismatch repair-deficient tumors. Study-wide context: Patients had about a dozen mismatch repair-deficient cancer types, all previously treated and progressing.

Per germline, CDR1 SGHAT and CDR2 FQNNGV. V trimming: 3 bases; J trimming: 5 bases; junction bases outside the gene matches: 7. The CDR3 runs 15 residues. Method: immunoSEQ multiplex PCR; TCRdb's copy keeps in-frame clones and lacks some. The sample yields about 60,000 clones, 88% seen once. All patients were mismatch repair deficient, assessed by either PCR or immunohistochemistry. The clonotype was recovered from an adult with mismatch repair-deficient cancer. Sequenced here: peripheral blood, sampled 52 weeks after starting pembrolizumab. V and J are TRBV11-2 and TRBJ2-3, with 8 nucleotides matching TRBD2. The CDR3 reads CASSFNSLAVDTQYF. CDR3 bases: TGTGCCAGCAGCTTTAATTCACTAGCGGTAGATACGCAGTATTTT. Drawing the rest from reference TRBV11-2 and TRBJ2-3, the complete variable domain is EAGVAQSPRYKIIEKRQSVAFWCNPISGHATLYWYQQILGQGPKLLIQFQNNGVVDDSQLPKDRFSAERLKGVDSTLKIQPAKLEDSAVYLCASSFNSLAVDTQYFGPGTRLTVL.